A selection of T cell receptor beta chains follows, all from one sample in a study of CD8 T cells in Susac syndrome. TCRdb fed the immunoSEQ multiplex PCR reads into MiXCR, producing one record per CDR3 protein. The profile shows 150,000 or so distinct CDR3 sequences, 95% to 96% of them singletons. Sequencing input: CD8+ T cells from PBMCs. The receptors were sampled from a human donor with multiple sclerosis. Both conserved end residues are part of each CDR3. The D gene is left open where the match is weak. Clone size is not always given. Where it is, it says once, few, many or a class for expanded clones.

v_gene,len,abundance,d_gene,j_gene,CDR3nt,CDR3aa
TRBV27,13,NA,TRBD1,TRBJ2-7,TGTGCCAGCAGCTCCGGGACAGGCACCGAGCAGTACTTC,CASSSGTGTEQYF
TRBV4-1,16,NA,NA,TRBJ2-3,TGCGCCAGCAGCCAAGATGCTCTCCTCGGCACAGATACGCAGTATTTT,CASSQDALLGTDTQYF
TRBV15,15,NA,NA,TRBJ2-5,TGTGCCACCAGCAGCGACCCGGGTCGTTACGAGACCCAGTACTTC,CATSSDPGRYETQYF
TRBV25-1,14,NA,NA,TRBJ2-5,TGTGCCAGCAGTGAATGGGGCTACCAAGAGACCCAGTACTTC,CASSEWGYQETQYF
TRBV9,16,NA,NA,TRBJ1-2,TGTGCCAGCAGCGGCGAGGGACTCATACCGAACTATGGCTACACCTTC,CASSGEGLIPNYGYTF
TRBV18,14,NA,NA,TRBJ2-1,TGTGCCAGCTCACCTAGTACAGGTAACAATGAGCAGTTCTTC,CASSPSTGNNEQFF
TRBV14,13,NA,TRBD1,TRBJ1-1,TGTGCCAGCAGCCAAGGAGGACAGGGAGAAGCTTTCTTT,CASSQGGQGEAFF
TRBV3-1,13,NA,NA,TRBJ2-4,TGTGCCAGCATGGAGGGGGCCAAAAACATTCAGTACTTC,CASMEGAKNIQYF
TRBV7-9,13,NA,NA,TRBJ2-5,TGTGCCAGCAGCCCCTTTGGTGGGGAGACCCAGTACTTC,CASSPFGGETQYF
TRBV2,19,NA,NA,TRBJ2-5,TGTGCCAGCAGTGAAGCTGGCTCCATGACAGGCCCCTCAGGGGAGACCCAGTACTTC,CASSEAGSMTGPSGETQYF
TRBV30,14,NA,TRBD1,TRBJ2-3,TGTGCCTGGGTGACAGGGGGCTTCGCAGATACGCAGTATTTT,CAWVTGGFADTQYF
TRBV7-9,16,NA,NA,TRBJ2-1,TGTGCCAGCAGCTTAGCGGTGAGAAGCTCCTACAATGAGCAGTTCTTC,CASSLAVRSSYNEQFF
TRBV20-1,15,NA,TRBD1,TRBJ1-2,TGCAGTGCCCCAGAGCCATACAGGGGGTTATATGGCTACACCTTC,CSAPEPYRGLYGYTF
TRBV6-5,15,NA,NA,TRBJ2-1,TGTGCCAGCAGTTCCCAGGCGGGCCCCTACAATGAGCAGTTCTTC,CASSSQAGPYNEQFF
TRBV27,17,NA,TRBD1,TRBJ1-6,TGTGCCAGCAGTTTACGGCGCCGGGACAGGGGAGGCTCACCCCTCCACTTT,CASSLRRRDRGGSPLHF
TRBV3-1,13,NA,NA,TRBJ1-1,TGTGCCAGCAGCCAAGGCCTTGACCCTGAAGCTTTCTTT,CASSQGLDPEAFF
TRBV30,13,NA,TRBD1,TRBJ2-2,TGTGCCTGCGGGACAGAAAACACCGGGGAGCTGTTTTTT,CACGTENTGELFF
TRBV20-1,16,NA,TRBD2,TRBJ2-1,TGCAGTGCTAGGGTACCGGGACTAGCGGGGTACAATGAGCAGTTCTTC,CSARVPGLAGYNEQFF
TRBV30,14,NA,NA,TRBJ2-7,TGTGCCTGGAGTTCCGAGGGCCTGTCCCGCGAGCAGTACTTC,CAWSSEGLSREQYF
TRBV7-9,16,NA,TRBD2,TRBJ2-4,TGTGCCAGCAGTCGCAGGGAGGGCCCCGCCAAAAACATTCAGTACTTC,CASSRREGPAKNIQYF
TRBV7-9,15,once,TRBD1,TRBJ2-4,TGTGCCAGCAGCATATCCAGACAGGGCGAAAACATTCAGTACTTC,CASSISRQGENIQYF
TRBV2,15,NA,NA,TRBJ2-6,TGTGCCAGCATCCGGGGCGCAGATGGGGCCAACGTCCTGACTTTC,CASIRGADGANVLTF
TRBV4-2,13,NA,NA,TRBJ2-3,TGTGCCAGCAGCGCTTACCCCACAGATACGCAGTATTTT,CASSAYPTDTQYF
TRBV30,14,NA,NA,TRBJ1-1,TGTGCCTGGGTCTATCGGATGGTCCCTACTGAAGCTTTCTTT,CAWVYRMVPTEAFF
TRBV6-5,13,NA,NA,TRBJ1-6,TGTGCCAGCAGTGACAGCTCCTTATCACCCCTCCACTTT,CASSDSSLSPLHF
TRBV29-1,12,NA,NA,TRBJ1-2,TGCAGCGTTTCGGGGAGCAACTATGGCTACACCTTC,CSVSGSNYGYTF
TRBV12-3/TRBV12-4,17,NA,TRBD1,TRBJ1-2,TGTGCCAGCAGTGATAGACAGGGGAGATATCTAAACTATGGCTACACCTTC,CASSDRQGRYLNYGYTF
TRBV14,15,NA,NA,TRBJ1-3,TGTGCCAGCAGCCCTCTTCCCCACTCTGGAAACACCATATATTTT,CASSPLPHSGNTIYF
TRBV7-9,14,NA,NA,TRBJ2-7,TGTGCCAGCACTGGCCCTCGGGGCTCCTACGAGCAGTACTTC,CASTGPRGSYEQYF